A single sample gave rise to the 14 T cell receptor beta chains below, sequenced in a study of blood T cell repertoires in COVID-19. Data came from immunoSEQ multiplex PCR; TCRdb stores just in-frame clones and leaves some out. The profile shows 150,000 to 200,000 clones, roughly 88% of them singletons. Specimen: PBMCs or T cells enriched from blood (not recorded which). These receptors were taken from a woman aged 25 to 39 who had recovered from COVID-19.

This sequence joins TRBV7-8 and TRBJ1-5, with D possibly being TRBD1 (6 bases). The CDR3 length is 17 residues. Germline CDR1 and CDR2: SGHVS and FQNEAQ. The V and J ends lost 2 bases and 0 bases respectively, with 14 bases between them. The CDR3 DNA follows: TGTGCCAGCAGCTTATTGTCAGGGGAATATAGCAATCAGCCCCAGCATTTT. Protein: CASSLLSGEYSNQPQHF.

The chain has TRBV12-3 or TRBV12-4 and TRBJ1-2; 10 bases match TRBD1. Trimming at V came to 5 bases and at J to 6 bases, leaving 3 bases not matched to a gene. The CDR3 runs to 13 residues. The CDR3 spells CASSETGGHGYTF. For the CDR3, the DNA is TGTGCCAGCAGTGAGACAGGGGGCCATGGCTACACCTTC.

The V call is TRBV5-4, the J call TRBJ2-3, with D possibly being TRBD1 (6 bases). Germline CDR1 SGHNT, CDR2 YYREEE (reference sequence). The CDR3 is 15 residues long. Trimming took off 3 bases at V and 4 bases at J, with 15 bases between the two ends. CDR3 nucleotide sequence: TGTGCCAGCAGCTCGCTACAACGACAGGCAGATACGCAGTATTTT. Protein product: CASSSLQRQADTQYF.

This clone has more than one count but fewer than ten. CDR3 sequence reads: CASSVASGRIGNTGELFF. DNA for the CDR3: TGCGCCAGCAGTGTAGCTAGCGGGAGGATAGGGAACACCGGGGAGCTGTTTTTT. The chain links TRBV10-2 to TRBJ2-2; 11 bases are shared with TRBD2. This CDR3 spans 18 amino acids. The J segment lost 1 base and the V segment lost 4 bases, leaving 8 bases of the junction unmatched. Germline values: CDR1 WSHSY, CDR2 SAAADI.

The chain is built from TRBV18 and TRBJ1-5, with TRBD1 identical over 7 bases. This CDR3 is 15 amino acids long. Germline V CDR1 and CDR2: KGHSH, LQKENI. With V trimmed by 6 bases and J by 4 bases, 9 bases remained unmatched. DNA for the CDR3: TGTGCCAGCTCTCGCGAGGGGGCGGGAAATCAGCCCCAGCATTTT. Translated: CASSREGAGNQPQHF.

V and J are TRBV6-1 and TRBJ2-1, with D possibly being TRBD2 (7 bases). The CDR3 runs 14 residues. The ends were cut back, 1 base at V and 6 bases at J, with 10 bases in the middle. Germline CDR1 MNHNS, CDR2 SASEGT. CDR3: CASSEGRGGNEQFF. The CDR3 nucleotides are TGTGCCAGCAGTGAAGGGAGGGGGGGCAATGAGCAGTTCTTC.

The genes are TRBV10-3 and TRBJ1-2, with unresolved D. The V gene's germline CDR1 is ENHRY and CDR2 SYGVKD. Trimming took off 4 bases at V and 4 bases at J, with 4 bases between the two ends. The length of the CDR3 is 11 residues. The CDR3 here is CAISGSYGYTF. CDR3 nucleotide sequence: TGTGCCATCAGTGGGAGCTATGGCTACACCTTC.

The chain is built from TRBV3-1 (or the pseudogene TRBV3-2) and TRBJ2-1, with 11 bases matching TRBD2. Germline loops: CDR1 LGHDT, CDR2 YNNKEL (reference sequence). V lost 4 bases and J lost 1; bases outside the gene matches: 3. The CDR3 has 16 residues. The CDR3 bases are TGTGCCAGCAGCCTTAGCGGGAGGGTTTCCTACAATGAGCAGTTCTTC. It translates to CASSLSGRVSYNEQFF.

This clone was seen a single time. J is TRBJ2-7 and V is TRBV27; 10 positions match TRBD2. CDR1 MNHEY and CDR2 SMNVEV come from the germline V gene (reference sequence). The CDR3 runs to 17 residues. V was clipped by 4 bases and J by 0 bases; unmatched bases: 9. CDR3 coding DNA: TGTGCCAGCAGTTCTCTGGCTAGCGGGAGTATCTCCTACGAGCAGTACTTC. It specifies CASSSLASGSISYEQYF.

The table lists this clone with a count of one. This sequence joins TRBV5-1 and TRBJ1-5, with a tentative D call TRBD1 (5 bases). Germline-derived CDR1 and CDR2 are SGHRS and YFSETQ. V was cut by 5 bases and J by 1 base, with 7 bases left in between. There are 13 residues in the CDR3. In nucleotides, the CDR3 is TGCGCCAGCAGGGACAACAGCAATCAGCCCCAGCATTTT. Translated, it gives CASRDNSNQPQHF.

This clone showed up just a few times. The rearrangement joins TRBV7-8 to TRBJ1-5; TRBD1 agrees at 7 bases. Germline V CDR1 and CDR2: SGHVS, FQNEAQ. With V trimmed by 0 bases and J by 4 bases, 3 bases remained unmatched. This CDR3 has 15 amino acids. CDR3 region: CASSLAAQGNQPQHF. The CDR3 DNA sequence: TGTGCCAGCAGCTTAGCAGCACAGGGGAATCAGCCCCAGCATTTT. Full variable domain (outside the CDR3, taken from reference TRBV7-8 and TRBJ1-5): GAGVSQSPRYKVAKRGQDVALRCDPISGHVSLFWYQQALGQGPEFLTYFQNEAQLDKSGLPSDRFFAERPEGSVSTLKIQRTQQEDSAVYLCASSLAAQGNQPQHFGDGTRLSIL.

The J gene is TRBJ1-1, the V gene TRBV28; 9 nucleotides line up with TRBD1. V lost 8 bases to trimming and J lost 4 bases; unmatched junction nucleotides: 17. The CDR3 contains 17 residues. Germline CDR1 is MDHEN and CDR2 is SYDVKM. The CDR3 DNA follows: TGTGCCAGCGCACGTTACGGGACAGGGAGGATGAGCACTGAAGCTTTCTTT. As protein: CASARYGTGRMSTEAFF.

The rearrangement joins TRBV11-2 to TRBJ1-3; a weak D match, TRBD1 (6 bases). Germline V gives CDR1 SGHAT, CDR2 FQNNGV. CDR3 length equals 13 residues. V lost 6 bases and J lost 2, with 8 bases in between. In DNA form, the CDR3 reads TGTGCCAGCAGACAGGGTCCTGGAAACACCATATATTTT. The encoded protein is CASRQGPGNTIYF.

The gene calls are TRBV28 and TRBJ1-2; 7 bases are a match to TRBD1. In germline, CDR1 is MDHEN, CDR2 SYDVKM. V lost 5 bases and J lost 4; bases outside the gene matches: 4. The CDR3 extends over 13 amino acids. CDR3 nucleotide sequence: TGTGCCAGCAGTACCGGGACAGTCTATGGCTACACCTTC. Translation gives CASSTGTVYGYTF.